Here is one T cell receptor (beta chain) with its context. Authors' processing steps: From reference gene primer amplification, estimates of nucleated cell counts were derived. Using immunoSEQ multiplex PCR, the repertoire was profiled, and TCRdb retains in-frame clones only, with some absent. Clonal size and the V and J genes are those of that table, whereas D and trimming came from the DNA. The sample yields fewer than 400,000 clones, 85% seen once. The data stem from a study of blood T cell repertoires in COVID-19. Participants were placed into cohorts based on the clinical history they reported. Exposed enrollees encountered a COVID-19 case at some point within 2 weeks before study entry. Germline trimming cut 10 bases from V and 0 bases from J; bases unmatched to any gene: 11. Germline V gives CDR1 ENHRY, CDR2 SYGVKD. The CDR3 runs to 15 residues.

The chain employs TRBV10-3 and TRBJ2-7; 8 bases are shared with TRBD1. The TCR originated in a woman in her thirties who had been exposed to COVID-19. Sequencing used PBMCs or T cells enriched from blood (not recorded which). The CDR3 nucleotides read TGTGCCACTGAAAACAGGGGGACCTTCTCCTACGAGCAGTACTTC. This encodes CATENRGTFSYEQYF.